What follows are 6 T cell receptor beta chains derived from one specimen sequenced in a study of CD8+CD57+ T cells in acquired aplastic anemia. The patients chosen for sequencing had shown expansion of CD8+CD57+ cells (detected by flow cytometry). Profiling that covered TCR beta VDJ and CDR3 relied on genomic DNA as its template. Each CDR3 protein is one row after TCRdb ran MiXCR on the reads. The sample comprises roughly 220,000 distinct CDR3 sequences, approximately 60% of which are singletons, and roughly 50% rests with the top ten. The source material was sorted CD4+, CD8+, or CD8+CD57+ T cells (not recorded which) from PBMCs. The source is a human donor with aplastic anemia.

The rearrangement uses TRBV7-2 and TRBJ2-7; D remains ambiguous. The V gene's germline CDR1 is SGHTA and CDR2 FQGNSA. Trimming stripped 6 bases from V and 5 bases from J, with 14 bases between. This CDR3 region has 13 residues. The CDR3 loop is CASRVPASDEQYF. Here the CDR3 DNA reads TGTGCCAGCAGGGTCCCGGCGTCTGACGAGCAGTACTTC.

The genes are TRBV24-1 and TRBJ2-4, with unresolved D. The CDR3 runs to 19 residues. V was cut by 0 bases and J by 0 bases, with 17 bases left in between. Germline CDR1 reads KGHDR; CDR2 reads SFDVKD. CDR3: CATSDLSPRAVLAKNIQYF. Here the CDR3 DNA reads TGTGCCACCAGTGATTTGAGCCCTAGAGCCGTACTAGCCAAAAACATTCAGTACTTC.

CDR3 bases: TGCAGTGCCACCCTCGGGTTCGGGGAGCAGTTCTTC. It is translated as CSATLGFGEQFF. The chain couples TRBV20-1 to TRBJ2-1; D is ambiguous. In germline, CDR1 is DFQATT, CDR2 SNEGSKA (reference sequence). Between the trimmed V and J ends, which lost 6 bases and 10 bases, there was a span of 16 bases. The CDR3 has 12 residues.

The CDR3 coding sequence is TGTGCCAGCAAGTTTACTAGCGGATCCTACGAGCAGTACTTC. Translation: CASKFTSGSYEQYF. The gene calls are TRBV7-9 and TRBJ2-7, with 8 bases identical to TRBD2. Germline CDR1 and CDR2: SEHNR and FQNEAQ (reference sequence). The CDR3 contains 14 residues. The junction had 6 bases not matched to a gene; V was cut back by 7 bases and J by 1 base.

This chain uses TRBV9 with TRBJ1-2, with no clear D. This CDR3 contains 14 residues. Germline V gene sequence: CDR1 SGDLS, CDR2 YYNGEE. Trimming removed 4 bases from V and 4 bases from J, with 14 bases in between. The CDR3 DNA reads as TGTGCCAGCAGCCCCGCGGTTGGCAGCTATGGCTACACCTTC. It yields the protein CASSPAVGSYGYTF.

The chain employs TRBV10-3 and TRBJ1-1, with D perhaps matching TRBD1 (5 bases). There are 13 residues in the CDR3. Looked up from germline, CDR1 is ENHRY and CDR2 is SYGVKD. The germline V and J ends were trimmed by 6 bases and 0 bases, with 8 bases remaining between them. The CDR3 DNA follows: TGTGCCATCAGGGACAACATGAACACTGAAGCTTTCTTT. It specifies CAIRDNMNTEAFF.